This T cell receptor beta chain comes out of a study of T-cell reconstitution after alpha-beta-depleted transplantation in children. Points from the study as a whole: Elevated TCRbeta diversity at day 60 was traced, in some patients, to surviving recipient T cells and thymic progenitors. Among T cells one year after transplant, newly produced cells accounted for most counts and diversity. Reportedly, roughly two months post-transplant, alpha-beta T cells arose from several hundred expanded graft clones.

Unique molecular identifiers tagged the TCRbeta library. TCRdb re-called the PCR reads with MiXCR, one entry per CDR3 protein. This sample has 200,000 to 250,000 distinct CDR3 sequences, with around 8.4% found just once. The V gene lost 1 base and the J gene lost 8 bases, with 8 bases spanning the gap. This CDR3 is 13 amino acids long. Germline values: CDR1 MNHEY, CDR2 SMNVEV (reference sequence). This clonotype was recorded at least ten times. The antigen is unknown. The clonotype originates from a male patient aged 2 to 9 who had a stem cell transplant for acute myeloid leukemia, so the T cells may come from the graft donor. The starting material was PBMCs, mostly from graft donor cells, obtained 360 days after TCRalphabeta/CD19-depleted stem cell transplant. The gene calls are TRBV27 and TRBJ2-2; D not resolved. The CDR3, as DNA: TGTGCCAGCAGTTTATTCCTCGGGGGGGAGCTGTTTTTT. Translated: CASSLFLGGELFF.